This T cell receptor beta chain is drawn from a study of identical twins. This clonotype was seen a handful of times. Germline CDR1 reads SGHRS; CDR2 reads YFSETQ. With V trimmed by 4 bases and J by 6 bases, 5 bases remained unmatched. The CDR3 sequence is 16 residues long. TCRdb reanalysed the 5' RACE reads using MiXCR and keeps one entry per CDR3 protein. The sample carries nearly 900,000 distinct CDR3 sequences, over 9% recorded once. The same data also went into a second study, on yellow fever vaccine responses in identical twins.

This chain links TRBV5-1 with TRBJ2-1; 15 nucleotides agree with TRBD2. The source material was PBMCs. The source is a woman aged 18-29 years in good health. CDR3 in DNA: TGCGCCAGCAGCAGCGGGACTAGCGGGGGGCTCAATGAGCAGTTCTTC. This encodes CASSSGTSGGLNEQFF.